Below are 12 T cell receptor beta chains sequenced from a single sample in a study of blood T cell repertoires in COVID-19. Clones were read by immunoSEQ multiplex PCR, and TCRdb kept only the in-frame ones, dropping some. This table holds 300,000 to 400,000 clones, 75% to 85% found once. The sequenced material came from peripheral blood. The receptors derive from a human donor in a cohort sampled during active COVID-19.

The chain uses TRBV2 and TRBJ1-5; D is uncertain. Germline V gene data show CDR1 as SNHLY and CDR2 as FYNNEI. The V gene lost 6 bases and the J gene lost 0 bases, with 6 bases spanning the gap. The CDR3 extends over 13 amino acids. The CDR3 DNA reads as TGTGCCAGCAGCCCTAGTAGCAATCAGCCCCAGCATTTT. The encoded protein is CASSPSSNQPQHF. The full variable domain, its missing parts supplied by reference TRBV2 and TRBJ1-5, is EPEVTQTPSHQVTQMGQEVILRCVPISNHLYFYWYRQILGQKVEFLVSFYNNEISEKSEIFDDQFSVERPDGSNFTLKIRSTKLEDSAMYFCASSPSSNQPQHFGDGTRLSIL.

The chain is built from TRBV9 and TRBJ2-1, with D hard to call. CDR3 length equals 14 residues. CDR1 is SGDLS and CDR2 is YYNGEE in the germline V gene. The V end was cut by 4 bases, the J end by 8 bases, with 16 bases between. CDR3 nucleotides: TGTGCCAGCAGCCCAGGCCTTGGCACCTATGAGCAGTTCTTC. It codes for CASSPGLGTYEQFF.

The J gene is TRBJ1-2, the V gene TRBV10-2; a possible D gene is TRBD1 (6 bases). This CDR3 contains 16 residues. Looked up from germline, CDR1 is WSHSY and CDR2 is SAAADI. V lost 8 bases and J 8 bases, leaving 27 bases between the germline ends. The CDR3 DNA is TGCGCCAGCGTCCTGGCAGGGGCCGGGGAAGTAAACGGCTACACCTTC. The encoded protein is CASVLAGAGEVNGYTF.

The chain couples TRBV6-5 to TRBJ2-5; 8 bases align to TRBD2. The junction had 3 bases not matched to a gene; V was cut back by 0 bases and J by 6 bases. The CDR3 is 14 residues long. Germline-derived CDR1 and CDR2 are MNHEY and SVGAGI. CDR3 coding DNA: TGTGCCAGCAGTTACTCAGCGGGGGAGCAGACCCAGTACTTC. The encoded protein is CASSYSAGEQTQYF.

This CDR3 is CASSSDRTYEQYF. CDR3 DNA: TGTGCCAGCAGCTCGGACAGGACCTACGAGCAGTACTTC. The chain has TRBV6-2 or TRBV6-3 and TRBJ2-7; 7 nucleotides match TRBD1. V lost 6 bases and J lost 2; bases outside the gene matches: 4. Germline V gene lookup returns CDR1 MNHEY and CDR2 SVGEGT. The CDR3 extends over 13 amino acids.

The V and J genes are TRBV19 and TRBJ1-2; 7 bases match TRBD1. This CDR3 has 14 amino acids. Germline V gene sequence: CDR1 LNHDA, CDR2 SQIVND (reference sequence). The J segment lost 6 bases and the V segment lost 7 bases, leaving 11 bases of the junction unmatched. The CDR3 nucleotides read TGTGCCAGTATCAACCTGAGGGACAGACATGGCTACACCTTC. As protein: CASINLRDRHGYTF. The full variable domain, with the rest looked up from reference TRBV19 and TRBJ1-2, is DGGITQSPKYLFRKEGQNVTLSCEQNLNHDAMYWYRQDPGQGLRLIYYSQIVNDFQKGDIAEGYSVSREKKESFPLTVTSAQKNPTAFYLCASINLRDRHGYTFGSGTRLTVV.

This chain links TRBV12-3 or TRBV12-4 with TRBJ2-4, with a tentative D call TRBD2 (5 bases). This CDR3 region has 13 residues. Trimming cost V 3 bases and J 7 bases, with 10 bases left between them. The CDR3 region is CASSLAGENIQYF. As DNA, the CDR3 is TGTGCCAGCAGTTTGGCCGGGGAGAACATTCAGTACTTC.

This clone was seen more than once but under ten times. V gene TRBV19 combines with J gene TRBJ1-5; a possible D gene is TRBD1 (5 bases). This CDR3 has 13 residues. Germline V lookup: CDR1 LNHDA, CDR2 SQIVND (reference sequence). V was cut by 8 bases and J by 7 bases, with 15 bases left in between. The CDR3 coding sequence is TGTGCCAGTGCCTATGGGGCTGGACAGCCCCAGCATTTT. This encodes CASAYGAGQPQHF.

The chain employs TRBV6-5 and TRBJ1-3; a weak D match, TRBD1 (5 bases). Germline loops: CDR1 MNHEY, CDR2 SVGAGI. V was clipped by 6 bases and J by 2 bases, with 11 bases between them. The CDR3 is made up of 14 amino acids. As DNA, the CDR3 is TGTGCCAGCAGGACCCAGGGTACTGGAAACACCATATATTTT. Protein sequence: CASRTQGTGNTIYF.

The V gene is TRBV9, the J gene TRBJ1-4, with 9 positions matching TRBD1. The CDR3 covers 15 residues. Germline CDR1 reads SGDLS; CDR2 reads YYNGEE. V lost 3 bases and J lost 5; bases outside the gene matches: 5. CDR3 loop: CASSGGTGRNEKLFF. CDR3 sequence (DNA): TGTGCCAGCAGCGGAGGGACAGGGCGAAATGAAAAACTGTTTTTT.

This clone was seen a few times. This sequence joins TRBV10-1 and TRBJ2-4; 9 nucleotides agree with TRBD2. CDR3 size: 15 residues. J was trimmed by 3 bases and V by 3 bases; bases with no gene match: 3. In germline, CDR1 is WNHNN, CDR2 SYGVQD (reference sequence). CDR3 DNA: TGCGCCAGCAGTGAAAGCGGGGGGCTCAAAAACATTCAGTACTTC. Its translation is CASSESGGLKNIQYF.

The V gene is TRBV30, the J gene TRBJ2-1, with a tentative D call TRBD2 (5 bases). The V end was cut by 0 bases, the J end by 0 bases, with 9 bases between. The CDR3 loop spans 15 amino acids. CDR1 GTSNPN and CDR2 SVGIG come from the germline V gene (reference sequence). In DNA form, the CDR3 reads TGTGCCTGGAGTGTAATAGGGAGCTCCTACAATGAGCAGTTCTTC. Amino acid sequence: CAWSVIGSSYNEQFF.